The 25 T cell receptor beta chains listed next were all sequenced from one sample in a study of blood T cell repertoires in COVID-19. Produced via immunoSEQ multiplex PCR; TCRdb's table is partial and in-frame only. The table has approximately 250,000 clones, over 75% seen once. The sample taken for sequencing was peripheral blood. The origin of the receptors is a human donor in a cohort sampled during active COVID-19.

In DNA form, the CDR3 reads TGTGCCAGTAGTGCCCCGGGACAGGGGGCTTACGAGCAGTACTTC. This codes for CASSAPGQGAYEQYF. The chain couples TRBV19 to TRBJ2-7; 12 bases agree with TRBD1. This CDR3 comprises 15 residues. From germline, CDR1 is LNHDA and CDR2 SQIVND (reference sequence). Trimming removed 5 bases from V and 4 bases from J; junction bases left unmatched: 6.

The rearrangement joins TRBV27 to TRBJ2-3; TRBD2 agrees at 8 bases. The germline gives CDR1 MNHEY, CDR2 SMNVEV (reference sequence). V gave up 3 bases and J gave up 4 bases; unmatched junction bases: 6. This CDR3 is built from 15 residues. The CDR3 spells CASSLSSGTSDTQYF. The CDR3 bases are TGTGCCAGCAGTTTGAGTAGCGGGACTTCAGATACGCAGTATTTT.

The chain's CDR3 is CASRRQGNSNQPQHF. The CDR3 DNA reads as TGTGCCAGCAGGAGACAGGGGAATAGCAATCAGCCCCAGCATTTT. The chain uses TRBV2 and TRBJ1-5; TRBD1 matches 8 bases. The CDR3 covers 15 residues. The germline gives CDR1 SNHLY, CDR2 FYNNEI. V lost 6 bases and J lost 0; bases outside the gene matches: 4.

V usage is TRBV11-2 and J usage is TRBJ2-1; 7 nucleotides align to TRBD1. This CDR3 has 15 amino acids. The germline CDR1 and CDR2 sequences are SGHAT and FQNNGV. Trimming removed 6 bases from V and 3 bases from J; junction bases left unmatched: 8. The CDR3 region is CASSRSTGLYNEQFF. The CDR3 DNA follows: TGTGCCAGCAGTCGATCGACAGGGCTCTACAATGAGCAGTTCTTC.

This clone was seen only once. This rearrangement joins TRBV18 to TRBJ2-2, with 7 bases fitting TRBD1. V gave up 2 bases and J gave up 1 base; unmatched junction bases: 4. The length of the CDR3 is 16 residues. The V gene's germline CDR1 is KGHSH and CDR2 LQKENI. CDR3 sequence reads: CASSPIYRGNTGELFF. The CDR3 bases are TGTGCCAGCTCACCAATCTACAGGGGGAACACCGGGGAGCTGTTTTTT.

The chain uses TRBV19 and TRBJ1-1; no firm D call. The length of the CDR3 is 15 residues. With 0 bases removed from V and 5 bases from J, the gap between germline ends came to 13 bases. CDR1 is LNHDA and CDR2 is SQIVND in the germline V gene (reference sequence). The CDR3 DNA reads as TGTGCCAGTAGTATAGATGACTCCGGGAAGACTGAAGCTTTCTTT. It encodes CASSIDDSGKTEAFF.

This clone was recorded a few times. V is TRBV4-3 and J is TRBJ1-1; TRBD1 might be the D (6 bases). Germline-derived CDR1 and CDR2 are LGHNA and YSLEER. V dropped 0 bases and J dropped 6 bases, with 17 bases sitting between them. The CDR3 runs to 16 residues. The CDR3 spells CASSQDSMGARAEAFF. As DNA, the CDR3 is TGCGCCAGCAGCCAAGACAGTATGGGGGCGCGAGCTGAAGCTTTCTTT.

This clone has a handful of counts. The chain is built from TRBV3-1 (or the pseudogene TRBV3-2) and TRBJ1-2, with D possibly being TRBD1 (5 bases). The germline V gene has CDR1 LGHDT and CDR2 YNNKEL (reference sequence). V was clipped by 2 bases and J by 7 bases, with 14 bases between them. The CDR3 is 14 residues long. Here the CDR3 reads CASSQLGQSGGYTF. Written as DNA, the CDR3 is TGTGCCAGCAGCCAATTGGGGCAATCGGGTGGCTACACCTTC.

This clone has only one observation. The chain couples TRBV7-8 to TRBJ2-2, with 12 bases fitting TRBD2. The CDR3 is 19 amino acids. Germline CDR1 and CDR2: SGHVS and FQNEAQ. With V trimmed by 5 bases and J by 5 bases, 15 bases remained unmatched. CDR3 sequence: CASSPRASGGAGETGELFF. CDR3 bases: TGTGCCAGCAGCCCGCGGGCTAGCGGGGGGGCCGGGGAAACCGGGGAGCTGTTTTTT.

The chain combines TRBV21-1 with TRBJ2-3; the D call TRBD1 from the table was never checked on the DNA. TRBV21-1 is recorded as a pseudogene. CDR3 size: 15 residues. CDR3 sequence: CASSGRTGGTDTQYF. The CDR3 nucleotides read TGTGCCAGCAGCGGTAGGACAGGAGGGACAGATACGCAGTATTTT.

The gene calls are TRBV11-3 and TRBJ2-5; 11 nucleotides line up with TRBD2. The CDR3 consists of 16 residues. Germline lookup yields CDR1 SGHNT and CDR2 YENEEA. The V and J ends lost 1 base and 2 bases, in that order; junction bases with no gene match: 3. CDR3 DNA sequence: TGTGCCAGCAGCTTAGGGACTAGCGGGCATCAAGAGACCCAGTACTTC. Amino acids: CASSLGTSGHQETQYF.

The V call is TRBV6-6, the J call TRBJ2-7, with D perhaps TRBD1 (7 bases). The V gene's germline CDR1 is MNHNY and CDR2 SVGAGI (reference sequence). V lost 4 bases, J lost 4 bases, and 14 bases lay in between. The CDR3 loop spans 14 amino acids. The CDR3 region has the DNA TGTGCCAGCAGTTTCGAGGGGGCGGGGTACGAGCAGTACTTC. Translating gives CASSFEGAGYEQYF.

The chain couples TRBV5-4 to TRBJ1-3; 8 positions match TRBD1. Per germline, CDR1 SGHNT and CDR2 YYREEE (reference sequence). Trimming at V came to 3 bases and at J to 7 bases, leaving 6 bases not matched to a gene. The CDR3 covers 14 residues. CDR3 bases: TGTGCCAGCAGCTCCGGACAGGGTGTGAACACCATATATTTT. Protein: CASSSGQGVNTIYF.

The chain employs TRBV6-5 and TRBJ2-5; the match to TRBD1 covers 8 bases. CDR3 length equals 13 residues. Germline-derived CDR1 and CDR2 are MNHEY and SVGAGI. The J segment lost 4 bases and the V segment lost 7 bases, leaving 5 bases of the junction unmatched. DNA of the CDR3: TGTGCCAGCACCCGCGACAGGGGAGAGACCCAGTACTTC. Amino acids: CASTRDRGETQYF.

This chain links TRBV6-2 or TRBV6-3 with TRBJ2-7; TRBD1 matches 7 bases. V lost 6 bases to trimming and J lost 6 bases; unmatched junction nucleotides: 5. In germline, CDR1 is MNHEY, CDR2 SVGEGT. This CDR3 contains 12 residues. CDR3 DNA: TGTGCCAGCAGCCGCGACAGGGTCGAGCAGTACTTC. This encodes CASSRDRVEQYF.

The rearrangement uses TRBV10-1 and TRBJ1-2; no firm D call. The V gene lost 0 bases and the J gene lost 4 bases, with 6 bases spanning the gap. CDR3 length: 13 amino acids. Germline CDR1 WNHNN, CDR2 SYGVQD (reference sequence). Here the CDR3 reads CASSESRVYGYTF. The CDR3 DNA reads TGCGCCAGCAGTGAGTCACGAGTCTATGGCTACACCTTC.

For the CDR3, the DNA is TGTGCCAGCAGCCCGGACAGGGGATACGAGACCCAGTACTTC. Its protein product is CASSPDRGYETQYF. This rearrangement joins TRBV5-5 to TRBJ2-5; 9 positions match TRBD1. Trimming removed 4 bases from V and 5 bases from J; junction bases left unmatched: 6. Germline lookup yields CDR1 SGHKS and CDR2 YYEKEE (reference sequence). The CDR3 sequence is 14 residues long.

This rearrangement joins TRBV20-1 to TRBJ2-3; 8 nucleotides match TRBD1. In germline, CDR1 is DFQATT, CDR2 SNEGSKA (reference sequence). The CDR3 runs 18 residues. The V and J ends lost 3 bases and 11 bases, in that order; junction bases with no gene match: 25. CDR3 loop: CSASFSSGDRGLARRQYF. In DNA, the CDR3 is TGCAGTGCTAGTTTCTCTTCGGGAGACAGGGGCCTAGCACGGCGGCAGTATTTT.

This clone has a handful of counts. The rearrangement links TRBV19 to TRBJ1-5, with no clear D. In germline, CDR1 is LNHDA, CDR2 SQIVND (reference sequence). The CDR3 is made up of 13 amino acids. With 3 bases removed from V and 5 bases from J, the gap between germline ends came to 8 bases. The CDR3 DNA follows: TGTGCCAGTAGTATTCCGTTCGATCAGCCCCAGCATTTT. Residues: CASSIPFDQPQHF.

The chain carries TRBV19 and TRBJ2-1, with TRBD2 matching 10 bases. Per the germline V gene, CDR1 is LNHDA and CDR2 is SQIVND (reference sequence). The V and J ends lost 6 bases and 2 bases, in that order; junction bases with no gene match: 7. The CDR3 extends over 16 amino acids. The CDR3 loop is CASSRLAGSPYNEQFF. CDR3 DNA sequence: TGTGCCAGTAGCCGACTAGCGGGCTCACCCTACAATGAGCAGTTCTTC.

The chain couples TRBV5-1 to TRBJ1-2; D gene ambiguous. The CDR3 is 14 amino acids. V was shortened by 0 bases and J by 5 bases, with 11 bases between the two germline ends. Germline CDR1 SGHRS, CDR2 YFSETQ. The CDR3: CASSLERGRYGYTF. CDR3 coding DNA: TGCGCCAGCAGCTTGGAGCGGGGTCGGTATGGCTACACCTTC. Filled out from reference TRBV5-1 and TRBJ1-2, the complete variable domain reads KAGVTQTPRYLIKTRGQQVTLSCSPISGHRSVSWYQQTPGQGLQFLFEYFSETQRNKGNFPGRFSGRQFSNSRSEMNVSTLELGDSALYLCASSLERGRYGYTFGSGTRLTVV.

This chain links TRBV29-1 with TRBJ1-1, with unresolved D. CDR1 is SQVTM, CDR2 ANQGSEA, per germline. The ends were cut back, 1 base at V and 8 bases at J, with 8 bases in the middle. The CDR3 runs 11 residues. DNA of the CDR3: TGCAGCGTTGAAGTATTCCCGGAAGCTTTCTTT. This gives the protein CSVEVFPEAFF.

The CDR3: CASSLGSDRTEAFF. Written as DNA, the CDR3 is TGTGCCAGCAGCTTAGGCAGCGACAGGACTGAAGCTTTCTTT. V is TRBV11-2 and J is TRBJ1-1; the D gene is possibly TRBD1 (6 bases). Trimming took 1 base from V and 5 from J, leaving 11 bases between them. The CDR3 spans 14 residues. Germline V CDR1 and CDR2: SGHAT, FQNNGV.

This clone was found once. The V gene is TRBV4-2, the J gene TRBJ1-6; 9 bases line up with TRBD1. J lost 3 bases, V lost 0 bases, and 6 bases had no gene match. Germline values: CDR1 LGHNA, CDR2 YNFKEQ. The CDR3 has 18 amino acids. The CDR3 loop reads CASSQDRTGAVYNSPLHF. The CDR3 bases are TGTGCCAGCAGCCAAGATCGGACAGGGGCCGTCTATAATTCACCCCTCCACTTT.

The rearrangement links TRBV13 to TRBJ2-7; possible D gene TRBD2, 6 bases. V shed 0 bases and J shed 5 bases, with 11 bases lying between them. CDR1 is PRHDT, CDR2 FYEKMQ, per germline (reference sequence). CDR3 length: 14 residues. DNA for the CDR3: TGTGCCAGCAGCTTAGGACGGACTAAAAACGAGCAGTACTTC. Residues: CASSLGRTKNEQYF.